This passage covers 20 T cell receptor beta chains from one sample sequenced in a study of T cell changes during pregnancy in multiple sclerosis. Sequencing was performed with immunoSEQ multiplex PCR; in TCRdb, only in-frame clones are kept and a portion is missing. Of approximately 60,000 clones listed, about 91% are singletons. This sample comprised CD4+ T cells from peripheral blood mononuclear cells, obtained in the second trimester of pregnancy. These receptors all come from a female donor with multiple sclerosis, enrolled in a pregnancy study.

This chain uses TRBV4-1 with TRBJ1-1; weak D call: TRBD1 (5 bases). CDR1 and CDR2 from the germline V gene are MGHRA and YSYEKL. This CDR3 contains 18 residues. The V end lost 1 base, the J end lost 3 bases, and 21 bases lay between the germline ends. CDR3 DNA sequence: TGCGCCAGCAGCCAAGTCAGTATGGTGAGGGGAGGAGACACTGAAGCTTTCTTT. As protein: CASSQVSMVRGGDTEAFF.

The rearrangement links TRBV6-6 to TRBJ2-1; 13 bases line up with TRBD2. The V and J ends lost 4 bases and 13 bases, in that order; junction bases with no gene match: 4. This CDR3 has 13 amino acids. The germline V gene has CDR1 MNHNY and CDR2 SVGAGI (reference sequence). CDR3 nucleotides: TGTGCCAGCAGTTCGGGACTAGCGGGGAATCAGTTCTTC. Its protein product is CASSSGLAGNQFF.

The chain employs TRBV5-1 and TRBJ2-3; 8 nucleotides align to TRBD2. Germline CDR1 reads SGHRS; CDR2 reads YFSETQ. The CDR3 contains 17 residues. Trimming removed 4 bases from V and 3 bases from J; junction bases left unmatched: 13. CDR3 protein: CASSTRPGLVSTDTQYF. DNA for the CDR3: TGCGCCAGCAGCACCCGTCCGGGACTAGTGAGTACAGATACGCAGTATTTT.

The CDR3 nucleotides are TGTGCCAGCAGCTTAGCGGGACTCGAGTCCGGGGAGCTGTTTTTT. This gives the protein CASSLAGLESGELFF. The V gene is TRBV11-2, the J gene TRBJ2-2; weak D call: TRBD2 (6 bases). There are 15 residues in the CDR3. The V gene's germline CDR1 is SGHAT and CDR2 FQNNGV. Trimming removed 1 base from V and 6 bases from J, with 12 bases in between.

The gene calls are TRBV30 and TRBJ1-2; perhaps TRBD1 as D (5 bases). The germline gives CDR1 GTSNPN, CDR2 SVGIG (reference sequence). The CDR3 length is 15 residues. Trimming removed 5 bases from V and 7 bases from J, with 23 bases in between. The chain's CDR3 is CAWAQSAGLGSGYTF. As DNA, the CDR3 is TGTGCCTGGGCCCAAAGCGCGGGACTCGGTAGTGGCTACACCTTC.

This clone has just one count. CDR3 residues: CASRYDRGTDTQYF. The CDR3, as DNA: TGTGCCAGCAGATATGACAGGGGCACAGATACGCAGTATTTT. J is TRBJ2-3 and V is TRBV2, with 7 bases fitting TRBD1. CDR3 length: 14 residues. The trim removed 6 bases at V and 1 base at J, leaving 4 bases unmatched. CDR1 is SNHLY and CDR2 is FYNNEI in the germline V gene.

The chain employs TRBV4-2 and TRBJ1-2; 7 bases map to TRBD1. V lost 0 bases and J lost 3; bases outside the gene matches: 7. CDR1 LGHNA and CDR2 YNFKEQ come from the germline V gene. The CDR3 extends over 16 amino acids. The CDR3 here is CASSQDRAGGDYGYTF. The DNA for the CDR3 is TGTGCCAGCAGCCAAGATCGGGCAGGGGGAGACTATGGCTACACCTTC.

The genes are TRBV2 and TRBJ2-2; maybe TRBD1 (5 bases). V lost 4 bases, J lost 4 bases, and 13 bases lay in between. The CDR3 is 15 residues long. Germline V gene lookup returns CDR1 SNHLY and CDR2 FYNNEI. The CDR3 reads CASSVRPGITGELFF. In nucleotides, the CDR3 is TGTGCCAGCAGTGTTAGACCAGGGATCACCGGGGAGCTGTTTTTT.

CDR3 residues: CASSFLDRNTEAFF. In DNA form, the CDR3 reads TGTGCCAGCAGCTTCCTCGACAGAAACACTGAAGCTTTCTTT. This chain joins TRBV7-8 and TRBJ1-1; tentatively, D is TRBD1 (5 bases). Trimming removed 3 bases from V and 2 bases from J, with 10 bases in between. The CDR3 has 14 amino acids. Per the germline V gene, CDR1 is SGHVS and CDR2 is FQNEAQ.

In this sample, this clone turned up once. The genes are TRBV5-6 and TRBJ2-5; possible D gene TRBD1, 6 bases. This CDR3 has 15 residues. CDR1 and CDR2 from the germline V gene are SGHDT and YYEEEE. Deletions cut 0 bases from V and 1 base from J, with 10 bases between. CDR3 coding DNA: TGTGCCAGCAGCTTGGCAGGGGTTCTCCAAGAGACCCAGTACTTC. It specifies CASSLAGVLQETQYF.

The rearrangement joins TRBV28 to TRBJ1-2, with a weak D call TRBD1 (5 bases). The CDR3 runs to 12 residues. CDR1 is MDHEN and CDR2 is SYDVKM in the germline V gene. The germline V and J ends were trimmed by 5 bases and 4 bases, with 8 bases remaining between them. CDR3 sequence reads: CASSDSLYGYTF. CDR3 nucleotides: TGTGCCAGCAGTGACAGTCTCTATGGCTACACCTTC.

In DNA, the CDR3 is TGTGCCAGCAGCTTAGACAGGTCCTACGAGCAGTACTTC. Amino acid sequence: CASSLDRSYEQYF. The chain carries TRBV7-8 and TRBJ2-7, with D maybe TRBD1 (5 bases). This CDR3 has 13 amino acids. The germline CDR1 and CDR2 sequences are SGHVS and FQNEAQ. The V and J ends lost 1 base and 1 base respectively, with 5 bases between them.

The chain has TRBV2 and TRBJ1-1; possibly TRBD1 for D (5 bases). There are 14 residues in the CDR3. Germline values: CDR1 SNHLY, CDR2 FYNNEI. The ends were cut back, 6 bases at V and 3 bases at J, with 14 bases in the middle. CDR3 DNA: TGTGCCAGCAGGCCCCCGGGGGGACACACTGAAGCTTTCTTT. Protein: CASRPPGGHTEAFF.

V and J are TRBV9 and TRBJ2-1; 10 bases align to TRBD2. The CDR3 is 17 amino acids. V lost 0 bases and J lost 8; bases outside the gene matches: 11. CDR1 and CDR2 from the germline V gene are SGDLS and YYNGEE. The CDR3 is CASSVGPPSGRGDEQFF. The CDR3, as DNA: TGTGCCAGCAGCGTAGGGCCCCCTAGCGGGAGAGGCGATGAGCAGTTCTTC.

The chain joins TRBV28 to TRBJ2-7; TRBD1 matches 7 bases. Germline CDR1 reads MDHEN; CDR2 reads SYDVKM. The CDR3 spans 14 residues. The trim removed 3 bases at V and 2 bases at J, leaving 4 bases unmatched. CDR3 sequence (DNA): TGTGCCAGCAGTTTGTTAGGGGGCCCCTACGAGCAGTACTTC. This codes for CASSLLGGPYEQYF.

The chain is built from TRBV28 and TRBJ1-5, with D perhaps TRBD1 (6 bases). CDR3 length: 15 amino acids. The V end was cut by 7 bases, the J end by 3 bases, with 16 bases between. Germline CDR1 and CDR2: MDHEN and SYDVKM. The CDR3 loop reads CASTMDSLVNQPQHF. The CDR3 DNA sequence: TGTGCCAGCACCATGGACAGTTTGGTCAATCAGCCCCAGCATTTT.

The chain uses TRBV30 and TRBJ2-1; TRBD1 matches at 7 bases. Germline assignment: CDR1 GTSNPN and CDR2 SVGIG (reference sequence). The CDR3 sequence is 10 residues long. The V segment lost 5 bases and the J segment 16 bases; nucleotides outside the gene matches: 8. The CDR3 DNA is TGTGCCTGGCGTGCTGGGACAGTATTCTTC. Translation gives CAWRAGTVFF.

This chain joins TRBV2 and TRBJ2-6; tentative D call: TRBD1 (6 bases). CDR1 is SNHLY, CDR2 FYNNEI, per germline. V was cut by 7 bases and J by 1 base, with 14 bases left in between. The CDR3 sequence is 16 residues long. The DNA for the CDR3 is TGTGCCAGCATTGGACAGCCGGGATCTGGGGCCAACGTCCTGACTTTC. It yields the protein CASIGQPGSGANVLTF. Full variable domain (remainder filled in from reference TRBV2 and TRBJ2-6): EPEVTQTPSHQVTQMGQEVILRCVPISNHLYFYWYRQILGQKVEFLVSFYNNEISEKSEIFDDQFSVERPDGSNFTLKIRSTKLEDSAMYFCASIGQPGSGANVLTFGAGSRLTVL.

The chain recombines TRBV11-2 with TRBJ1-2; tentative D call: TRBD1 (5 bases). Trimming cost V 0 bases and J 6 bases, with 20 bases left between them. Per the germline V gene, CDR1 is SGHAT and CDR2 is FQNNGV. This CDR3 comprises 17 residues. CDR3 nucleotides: TGTGCCAGCAGCTTAGAAAGAATGACAGAGTGGACCCATGGCTACACCTTC. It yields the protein CASSLERMTEWTHGYTF.

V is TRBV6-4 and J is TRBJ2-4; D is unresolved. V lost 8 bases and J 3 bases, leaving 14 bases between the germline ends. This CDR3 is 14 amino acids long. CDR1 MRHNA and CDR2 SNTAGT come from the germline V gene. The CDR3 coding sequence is TGTGCCAGCCCAGAGGTCGGAGTCAAAAACATTCAGTACTTC. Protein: CASPEVGVKNIQYF.